This T cell receptor (beta chain) was found in a study of blood T cell repertoires in COVID-19. This table comes from immunoSEQ multiplex PCR, and its TCRdb copy is limited to in-frame clones, with some not included. The table shows some 280,000 clones, with 86% occurring only once. CDR3 length equals 16 residues. CDR1 and CDR2 from the germline V gene are SGHTA and FQGNSA. V lost 3 bases and J lost 3, with 15 bases in between. The TCR sequence derives from a woman aged 25 to 39 with active or convalescent COVID-19. The chain combines TRBV7-2 with TRBJ2-4; tentative D call: TRBD2 (5 bases). The sample was peripheral blood. For the CDR3, the DNA is TGTGCCAGCAGCTTGCGACTGGCCGGGAACAAAAACATTCAGTACTTC. As protein: CASSLRLAGNKNIQYF.